This T cell receptor (beta chain) stems from a study of immune evolution from preneoplasia to lung adenocarcinoma. The CDR3 is 11 residues long. Per the germline V gene, CDR1 is LNHDA and CDR2 is SQIVND (reference sequence). The V end was cut by 4 bases, the J end by 7 bases, with 5 bases between. Measured with immunoSEQ multiplex PCR; TCRdb has only the in-frame clones, and not every one. The data show 2,000 to 3,000 clones, around 84% seen once. Sequenced input: FFPE invasive lung adenocarcinoma tissue. The V call is TRBV19, the J call TRBJ2-1; D perhaps matches TRBD2 (5 bases). This receptor was identified in a person aged 70 to 85 with invasive lung adenocarcinoma. The CDR3 protein is CASSRTNEQFF. In DNA form, the CDR3 reads TGTGCCAGTAGTAGGACTAATGAGCAGTTCTTC. Full variable domain (missing parts from reference TRBV19 and TRBJ2-1): DGGITQSPKYLFRKEGQNVTLSCEQNLNHDAMYWYRQDPGQGLRLIYYSQIVNDFQKGDIAEGYSVSREKKESFPLTVTSAQKNPTAFYLCASSRTNEQFFGPGTRLTVL.